The 22 T cell receptor beta chains given below trace back to one sample, sequenced in a study of OX40 agonist ivuxolimab in advanced cancers. Here immunoSEQ multiplex PCR was the method, and the copy in TCRdb shows in-frame clones only, minus some. Of tens of thousands of clones detected, over 85% appear once; the ten largest clones hold around 0.32%. The sample was CD4+ or CD8+ T cells sorted from blood, taken in a trial of the OX40 agonist ivuxolimab. The receptors shown here come from an adult with an advanced solid tumor such as melanoma, head and neck, liver or kidney cancer.

The V call is TRBV5-4, the J call TRBJ1-6; a possible D gene is TRBD1 (5 bases). Germline V gene lookup returns CDR1 SGHNT and CDR2 YYREEE (reference sequence). CDR3 length equals 18 residues. Trimming pared 4 bases from V and 0 bases from J, leaving 17 bases between. For the CDR3, the DNA is TGTGCCAGCAGCAACGGTCAGGGTTGGGGCTCCTATAATTCACCCCTCCACTTT. This gives the protein CASSNGQGWGSYNSPLHF.

CDR3 in DNA: TGTGCCAGCAGCCCAACCCTCTCTGGAAACACCATATATTTT. This codes for CASSPTLSGNTIYF. This rearrangement joins TRBV28 to TRBJ1-3; D remains unclear. The CDR3 totals 14 residues. V was cut by 6 bases and J by 0 bases, with 9 bases left in between. Germline loops: CDR1 MDHEN, CDR2 SYDVKM. Variable domain in full (rest from reference TRBV28 and TRBJ1-3): DVKVTQSSRYLVKRTGEKVFLECVQDMDHENMFWYRQDPGLGLRLIYFSYDVKMKEKGDIPEGYSVSREKKERFSLILESASTNQTSMYLCASSPTLSGNTIYFGEGSWLTVV.

The CDR3 sequence is CASSYPQETQYF. CDR3 sequence (DNA): TGTGCCAGCAGTTACCCTCAAGAGACCCAGTACTTC. The chain combines TRBV6-5 with TRBJ2-5; D unclear. CDR3 length: 12 residues. V shed 2 bases and J shed 2 bases, with 3 bases lying between them. In germline, CDR1 is MNHEY, CDR2 SVGAGI.

The gene calls are TRBV10-2 and TRBJ1-4, with TRBD1 matching 9 bases. The CDR3 totals 14 residues. J was trimmed by 8 bases and V by 6 bases; bases with no gene match: 7. Germline lookup yields CDR1 WSHSY and CDR2 SAAADI. The chain's CDR3 is CASRLQGAGEKLFF. CDR3 DNA sequence: TGCGCCAGCAGGTTACAGGGGGCCGGGGAAAAACTGTTTTTT.

This clone was detected only a few times. The rearrangement joins TRBV19 to TRBJ1-2; D not resolved. The CDR3 sequence is 14 residues long. V was shortened by 0 bases and J by 5 bases, with 10 bases between the two germline ends. Germline-derived CDR1 and CDR2 are LNHDA and SQIVND (reference sequence). The CDR3 spells CASSIEAVAYGYTF. The DNA for the CDR3 is TGTGCCAGTAGTATAGAGGCGGTTGCTTATGGCTACACCTTC.

This clone was seen just once. V gene TRBV14 combines with J gene TRBJ2-7; 7 bases fit TRBD1. J was trimmed by 4 bases and V by 1 base; bases with no gene match: 7. Germline values: CDR1 SGHDN, CDR2 FVKESK. The CDR3 totals 15 residues. In nucleotides, the CDR3 is TGTGCCAGCAGCCAAGGGACAGGCGTATTTTACGAGCAGTACTTC. Translated, it gives CASSQGTGVFYEQYF.

This chain connects TRBV29-1 to TRBJ2-1, with a tentative D call TRBD2 (5 bases). The V gene lost 8 bases and the J gene lost 0 bases, with 17 bases spanning the gap. CDR3 size: 15 residues. Per germline, CDR1 SQVTM and CDR2 ANQGSEA. CDR3 coding DNA: TGCAGCCTTCTTTATGACGGGGTCTCCTACAATGAGCAGTTCTTC. Protein product: CSLLYDGVSYNEQFF.

This clone was observed a handful of times. The J gene is TRBJ2-2, the V gene TRBV29-1; D remains unclear. Germline-derived CDR1 and CDR2 are SQVTM and ANQGSEA. This CDR3 spans 12 amino acids. Trimming took off 4 bases at V and 0 bases at J, with 3 bases between the two ends. CDR3 coding DNA: TGCAGCGTTGGTTCGAACACCGGGGAGCTGTTTTTT. Protein sequence: CSVGSNTGELFF.

This sequence joins TRBV27 and TRBJ1-5, with D hard to call. Trimming shortened V by 7 bases and J by 0 bases, and 16 bases separated the two germline ends. From germline, CDR1 is MNHEY and CDR2 SMNVEV (reference sequence). The CDR3 has 16 amino acids. The CDR3 sequence: CASKRTEPYSNQPQHF. CDR3 sequence (DNA): TGTGCCAGCAAGAGGACTGAGCCGTATAGCAATCAGCCCCAGCATTTT.

The V and J genes are TRBV5-1 and TRBJ2-5; 8 nucleotides agree with TRBD1. The CDR3 sequence is 15 residues long. CDR1 SGHRS and CDR2 YFSETQ come from the germline V gene. J gave up 0 bases and V 3 bases, and 4 bases lay outside the gene matches. The chain's CDR3 is CASSWGQVDQETQYF. The CDR3 bases are TGCGCCAGCAGCTGGGGACAGGTGGACCAAGAGACCCAGTACTTC.

V usage is TRBV7-3 and J usage is TRBJ1-1, with TRBD1 as a possible D gene (6 bases). The CDR3 has 15 amino acids. The ends were cut back, 1 base at V and 1 base at J, with 10 bases in the middle. Germline V gene sequence: CDR1 SGHTA, CDR2 FQGTGA. The CDR3 coding sequence is TGTGCCAGCAGCTTAATGGGGGGGCAGAACACTGAAGCTTTCTTT. Its protein is CASSLMGGQNTEAFF.

Comment on this clone: Other DNA sequences of this sample code for an identical CDR3. This chain joins TRBV5-4 and TRBJ1-5, with no clear D. CDR1 and CDR2 from the germline V gene are SGHNT and YYREEE (reference sequence). The CDR3 is made up of 15 amino acids. V lost 4 bases, J lost 0 bases, and 11 bases lay in between. This CDR3 is CASSLGGNSNQPQHF. The CDR3, as DNA: TGTGCCAGCAGCCTGGGTGGTAATAGCAATCAGCCCCAGCATTTT.

The chain recombines TRBV10-3 with TRBJ2-2, with a weak D call TRBD1 (5 bases). This CDR3 has 18 residues. Germline CDR1 and CDR2: ENHRY and SYGVKD. Trimming took off 6 bases at V and 4 bases at J, with 24 bases between the two ends. The DNA of the CDR3 is TGTGCCATCAGCATAGAGTGGGGCAGGGCCTCCGGCACCGGGGAGCTGTTTTTT. Translation: CAISIEWGRASGTGELFF.

CDR3 DNA: TGTGCCAGTAGAGACAGGGGGGGCTCTGGGGCCAACGTCCTGACTTTC. This translates into CASRDRGGSGANVLTF. This chain connects TRBV19 to TRBJ2-6; the match to TRBD1 covers 9 bases. Trimming took 6 bases from V and 0 from J; bases not matched to a gene: 3. This CDR3 has 16 amino acids. Germline V lookup: CDR1 LNHDA, CDR2 SQIVND (reference sequence).

In this sample, this clone turned up once. The gene calls are TRBV6-6 and TRBJ2-3; D gene ambiguous. The germline gives CDR1 MNHNY, CDR2 SVGAGI (reference sequence). The CDR3 sequence is 15 residues long. The V end was cut by 2 bases, the J end by 4 bases, with 13 bases between. CDR3 residues: CASSYDKSSSDTQYF. CDR3 nucleotide sequence: TGTGCCAGCAGTTACGACAAAAGCTCTTCAGATACGCAGTATTTT.

The chain is built from TRBV7-7 and TRBJ1-4; weak D call: TRBD1 (5 bases). V was cut by 5 bases and J by 8 bases, with 12 bases left in between. Per the germline V gene, CDR1 is SSHAT and CDR2 is FNYEAQ (reference sequence). The CDR3 has 13 amino acids. The CDR3 loop is CASSTGLGEKLFF. CDR3 DNA sequence: TGTGCCAGCAGCACGGGACTAGGCGAAAAACTGTTTTTT.

The chain joins TRBV28 to TRBJ1-1; TRBD1 aligns across 9 bases. Germline V gene lookup returns CDR1 MDHEN and CDR2 SYDVKM. Trimming at V came to 6 bases and at J to 3 bases, leaving 17 bases not matched to a gene. The CDR3 consists of 18 residues. DNA of the CDR3: TGTGCCAGCAGATTTTCCGGGACAGGGAGCCGCCGGGACACTGAAGCTTTCTTT. Translated: CASRFSGTGSRRDTEAFF.

This chain uses TRBV7-2 with TRBJ2-7; TRBD1 matches at 10 bases. Germline V CDR1 and CDR2: SGHTA, FQGNSA. The CDR3 totals 16 residues. V lost 5 bases and J lost 2; bases outside the gene matches: 9. CDR3 sequence reads: CASSPGTGTGAYEQYF. In nucleotides, the CDR3 is TGTGCCAGCAGCCCAGGAACCGGGACAGGGGCCTACGAGCAGTACTTC.

This clone was observed once. The rearrangement joins TRBV2 to TRBJ2-2; D is unresolved. CDR1 and CDR2 from the germline V gene are SNHLY and FYNNEI. There are 16 residues in the CDR3. Deletions cut 5 bases from V and 0 bases from J, with 13 bases between. CDR3 in amino acids: CASSLGKGSNTGELFF. The CDR3, as DNA: TGTGCCAGCAGTTTGGGAAAGGGATCGAACACCGGGGAGCTGTTTTTT.

This chain connects TRBV6-1 to TRBJ2-6; D is ambiguous. The V end lost 8 bases, the J end lost 1 base, and 6 bases lay between the germline ends. CDR1 and CDR2 (germline): MNHNS, SASEGT. CDR3 length equals 13 residues. The CDR3 reads CASVTSGANVLTF. The CDR3 coding sequence is TGTGCCAGCGTAACTTCTGGGGCCAACGTCCTGACTTTC.

This chain connects TRBV5-1 to TRBJ2-3; no clear D. The V end was cut by 3 bases, the J end by 2 bases, with 7 bases between. The length of the CDR3 is 13 residues. The germline gives CDR1 SGHRS, CDR2 YFSETQ. The CDR3 loop is CASSSDNTDTQYF. CDR3 sequence (DNA): TGCGCCAGCAGCTCTGACAACACAGATACGCAGTATTTT.

This sequence joins TRBV4-3 and TRBJ2-1; no clear D gene. Germline values: CDR1 LGHNA, CDR2 YSLEER. The ends were cut back, 4 bases at V and 7 bases at J, with 14 bases in the middle. This CDR3 is built from 14 residues. In nucleotides, the CDR3 is TGCGCCAGCAGCCCGGGCGGCCTAGGGAATGAGCAGTTCTTC. It is translated as CASSPGGLGNEQFF.